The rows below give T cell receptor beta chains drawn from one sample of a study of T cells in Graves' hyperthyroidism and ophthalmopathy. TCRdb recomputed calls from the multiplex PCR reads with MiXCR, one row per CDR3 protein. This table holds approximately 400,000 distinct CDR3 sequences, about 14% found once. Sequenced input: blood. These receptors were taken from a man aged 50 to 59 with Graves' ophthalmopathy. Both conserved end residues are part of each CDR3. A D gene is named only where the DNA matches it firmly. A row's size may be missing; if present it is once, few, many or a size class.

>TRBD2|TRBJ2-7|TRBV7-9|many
CASSSSLAGYYEQYF
TGTGCCAGCAGCTCGTCACTAGCGGGATACTACGAGCAGTACTTC
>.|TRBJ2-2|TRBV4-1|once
CASSQSHQTRRANTGELFF
TGCGCCAGCAGCCAATCCCACCAGACACGTCGAGCGAACACCGGGGAGCTGTTTTTT
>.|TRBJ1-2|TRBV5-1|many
CASTDGRAYGYTF
TGCGCCAGCACTGATGGACGGGCCTATGGCTACACCTTC
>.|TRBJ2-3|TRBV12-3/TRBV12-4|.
CASSLSILGPDTQYF
TGTGCCAGCAGTTTAAGCATTTTGGGTCCAGATACGCAGTATTTT
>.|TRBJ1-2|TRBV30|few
CAWTPRGRLWGGYTF
TGTGCCTGGACCCCAAGAGGTCGCCTATGGGGGGGCTACACCTTC
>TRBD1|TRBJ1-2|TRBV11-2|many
CASTRTGDGYTF
TGTGCCAGCACCAGGACAGGTGATGGCTACACCTTC
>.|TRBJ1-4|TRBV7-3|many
CASSSDGRNEKLFF
TGTGCCAGCAGCTCGGACGGCCGAAATGAAAAACTGTTTTTT
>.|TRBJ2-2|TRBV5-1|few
CASSLAPQGDVTGELFF
TGCGCCAGCAGCTTGGCCCCTCAAGGGGATGTCACCGGGGAGCTGTTTTTT
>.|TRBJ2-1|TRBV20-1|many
CSATRDSRLYNEQFF
TGCAGTGCTACTCGGGACTCCCGGCTCTACAATGAGCAGTTCTTC
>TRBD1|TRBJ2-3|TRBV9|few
CASSFTGTGDPDTQYF
TGTGCCAGCAGCTTCACCGGGACAGGGGACCCAGATACGCAGTATTTT
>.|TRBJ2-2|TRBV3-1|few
CASSQGPGQNTGELFF
TGTGCCAGCAGCCAGGGCCCCGGACAGAACACCGGGGAGCTGTTTTTT
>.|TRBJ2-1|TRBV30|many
CAWSVYAGPNEQFF
TGTGCCTGGAGTGTCTATGCAGGGCCGAATGAGCAGTTCTTC
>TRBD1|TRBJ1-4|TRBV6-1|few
CASSTTGGNEKLFF
TGTGCCAGCAGCACGACAGGGGGCAATGAAAAACTGTTTTTT
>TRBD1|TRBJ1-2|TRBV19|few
CASSPWTGEDGYTF
TGTGCCAGTAGTCCGTGGACAGGGGAGGATGGCTACACCTTC
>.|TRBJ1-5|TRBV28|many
CASSLSPPQHF
TGTGCCAGCAGTTTATCGCCGCCCCAGCATTTT
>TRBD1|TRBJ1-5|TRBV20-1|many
CSARDRGGQPQHF
TGCAGTGCTAGAGATCGAGGGGGCCAGCCCCAGCATTTT
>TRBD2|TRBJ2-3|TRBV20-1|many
CSAATGTSGSYTQYF
TGCAGTGCCGCGACCGGGACTAGCGGGAGTTATACGCAGTATTTT
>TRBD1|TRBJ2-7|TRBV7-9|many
CASSDRTYEQYF
TGTGCCAGTTCGGACAGGACCTACGAGCAGTACTTC
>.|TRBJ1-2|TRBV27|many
CASSLEGRGYTF
TGTGCCAGCAGTTTAGAAGGGAGGGGCTACACCTTC
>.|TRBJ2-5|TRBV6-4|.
CAGGDTRETQYF
TGTGCCGGCGGGGACACGAGGGAGACCCAGTACTTC
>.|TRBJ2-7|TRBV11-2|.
CASSLLALSSYEQYF
TGTGCCAGCAGCTTACTTGCCCTGAGCTCCTACGAGCAGTACTTC
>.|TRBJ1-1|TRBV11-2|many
CASSLDLRTEAFF
TGTGCCAGCAGCTTAGATCTACGAACTGAAGCTTTCTTT
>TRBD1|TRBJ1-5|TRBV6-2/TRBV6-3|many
CAIARGIGSNQPQHF
TGTGCCATCGCCAGGGGGATCGGGAGCAATCAGCCCCAGCATTTT
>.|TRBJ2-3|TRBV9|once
CASSVADRTPDAQYF
TGTGCCAGCAGCGTAGCCGACCGAACGCCAGATGCGCAGTATTTT
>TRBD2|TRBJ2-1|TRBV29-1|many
CSGGLAGDEQFF
TGCAGCGGGGGACTAGCGGGAGATGAGCAGTTCTTC
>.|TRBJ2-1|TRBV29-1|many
CSVVDGLYRFDNEQFF
TGCAGCGTTGTGGATGGGCTTTACAGGTTCGACAATGAGCAGTTCTTC
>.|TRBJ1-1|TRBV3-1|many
CASSPLGGGSAEAFF
TGTGCCAGCAGCCCCCTTGGAGGGGGGTCGGCTGAAGCTTTCTTT
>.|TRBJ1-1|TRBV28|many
CASRRPGQGTEAFF
TGTGCCAGCAGACGGCCCGGGCAGGGCACTGAAGCTTTCTTT
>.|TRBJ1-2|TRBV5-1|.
CASSSRNMAAGEGGYTF
TGCGCCAGCAGCTCCCGAAACATGGCCGCAGGGGAGGGAGGCTACACCTTC
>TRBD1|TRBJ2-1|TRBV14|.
CASSQGRYRGRTGDEQFF
TGTGCCAGCAGCCAAGGCAGATACAGGGGCCGAACAGGCGATGAGCAGTTCTTC
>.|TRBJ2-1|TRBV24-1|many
CATSDPPSGDNEQFF
TGTGCCACCAGTGACCCACCCAGCGGAGACAATGAGCAGTTCTTC
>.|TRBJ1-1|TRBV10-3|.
CAIRGLAGTEAFF
TGTGCCATCAGGGGGTTGGCCGGCACTGAAGCTTTCTTT
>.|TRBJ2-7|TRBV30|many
CAWSVHHYEQYF
TGTGCCTGGAGTGTACATCACTACGAGCAGTACTTC
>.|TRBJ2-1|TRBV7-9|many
CASRPWGGTPYNEQFF
TGTGCCAGCAGACCATGGGGGGGGACACCTTACAATGAGCAGTTCTTC
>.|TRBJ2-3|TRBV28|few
CASSPGRGGDTDTQYF
TGTGCCAGCAGCCCTGGACGAGGGGGTGACACAGATACGCAGTATTTT
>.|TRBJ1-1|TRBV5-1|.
CASSLGPRWSTEAFF
TGCGCCAGCAGCTTGGGGCCACGCTGGAGCACTGAAGCTTTCTTT
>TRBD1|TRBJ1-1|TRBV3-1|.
CASSPVDRGRLGGEAFF
TGTGCCAGCAGCCCAGTGGACAGGGGGCGCCTGGGGGGTGAAGCTTTCTTT
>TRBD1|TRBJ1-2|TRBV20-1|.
CSAGGDRDYGYTF
TGCAGTGCTGGGGGGGACAGGGACTATGGCTACACCTTC
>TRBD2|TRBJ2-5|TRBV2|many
CASNFEKAGVGETQYF
TGTGCCAGCAACTTCGAGAAGGCGGGAGTCGGAGAGACCCAGTACTTC
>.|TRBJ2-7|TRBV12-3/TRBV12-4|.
CASSLSGKYEQYF
TGTGCCAGCAGTTTATCCGGGAAGTACGAGCAGTACTTC
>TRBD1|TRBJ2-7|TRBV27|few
CASRYGTGGLEQYF
TGTGCCAGCAGATATGGGACAGGGGGCCTCGAGCAGTACTTC
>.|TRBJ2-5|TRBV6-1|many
CASSASPRRAETQYF
TGTGCCAGCAGTGCTTCCCCACGACGCGCAGAGACCCAGTACTTC
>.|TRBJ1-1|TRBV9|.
CASSVGDTGTEAFF
TGTGCCAGCAGCGTAGGGGACACCGGCACTGAAGCTTTCTTT
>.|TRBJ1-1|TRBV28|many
CASTTLGDPEAFF
TGTGCCAGCACCACCTTGGGAGACCCTGAAGCTTTCTTT
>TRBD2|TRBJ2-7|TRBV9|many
CASSVGPGTSTYEQYF
TGTGCCAGCAGCGTAGGCCCCGGGACTAGCACCTACGAGCAGTACTTC
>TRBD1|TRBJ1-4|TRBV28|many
CASSSDRTPANEKLFF
TGTGCCAGCAGTTCGGACAGGACCCCCGCTAATGAAAAACTGTTTTTT